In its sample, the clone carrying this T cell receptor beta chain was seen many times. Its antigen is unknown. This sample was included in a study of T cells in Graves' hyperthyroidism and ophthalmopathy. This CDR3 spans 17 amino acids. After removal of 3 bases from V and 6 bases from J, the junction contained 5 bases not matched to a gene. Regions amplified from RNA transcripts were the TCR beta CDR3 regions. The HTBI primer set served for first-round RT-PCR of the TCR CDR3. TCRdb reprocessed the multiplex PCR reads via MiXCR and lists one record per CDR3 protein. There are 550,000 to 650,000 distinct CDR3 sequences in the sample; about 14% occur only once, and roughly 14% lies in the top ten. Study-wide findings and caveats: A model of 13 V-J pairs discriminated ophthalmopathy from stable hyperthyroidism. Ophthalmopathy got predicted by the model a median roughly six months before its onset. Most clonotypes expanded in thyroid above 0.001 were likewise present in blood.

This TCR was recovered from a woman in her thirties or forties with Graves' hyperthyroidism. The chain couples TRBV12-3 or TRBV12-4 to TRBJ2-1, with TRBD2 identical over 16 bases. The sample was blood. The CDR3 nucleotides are TGTGCCAGCAGTTTGGTTGGGACTAGCGGGAGGGCCAATGAGCAGTTCTTC. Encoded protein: CASSLVGTSGRANEQFF.